The T cell receptor beta chain described here comes from a study of T cell changes during pregnancy in multiple sclerosis. Germline V lookup: CDR1 SGDLS, CDR2 YYNGEE. V dropped 0 bases and J dropped 2; count of bases not matched to a gene: 4. This CDR3 contains 16 residues. Produced via immunoSEQ multiplex PCR; TCRdb's table is partial and in-frame only. The sample has some 60,000 clones; roughly 92% are singletons. This clonotype originated in a female donor with multiple sclerosis, enrolled in a pregnancy study. The sample here was peripheral blood, taken in the first trimester of pregnancy. The rearrangement joins TRBV9 to TRBJ2-3, with 9 bases fitting TRBD2. The chain's CDR3 is CASSVGRGGSTDTQYF. The CDR3 DNA follows: TGTGCCAGCAGCGTAGGGCGGGGGGGTTCCACAGATACGCAGTATTTT.